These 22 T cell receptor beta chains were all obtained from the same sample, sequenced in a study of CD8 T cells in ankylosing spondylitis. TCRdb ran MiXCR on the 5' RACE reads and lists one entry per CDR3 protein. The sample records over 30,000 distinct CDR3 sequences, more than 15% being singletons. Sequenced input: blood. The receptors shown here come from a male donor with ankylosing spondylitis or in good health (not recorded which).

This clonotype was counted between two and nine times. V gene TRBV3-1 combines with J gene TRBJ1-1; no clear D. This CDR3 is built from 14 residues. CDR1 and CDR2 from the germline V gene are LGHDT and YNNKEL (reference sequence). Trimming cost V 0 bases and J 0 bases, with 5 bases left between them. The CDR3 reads CASSQDVVNTEAFF. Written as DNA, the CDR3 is TGTGCCAGCAGCCAAGATGTGGTGAACACTGAAGCTTTCTTT.

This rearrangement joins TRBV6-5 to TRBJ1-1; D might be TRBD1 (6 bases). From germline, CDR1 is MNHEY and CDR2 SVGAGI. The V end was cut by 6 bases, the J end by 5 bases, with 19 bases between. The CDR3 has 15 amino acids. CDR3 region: CASRQRKQGGTEAFF. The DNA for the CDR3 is TGTGCCAGCAGGCAACGAAAACAGGGTGGAACTGAAGCTTTCTTT.

The CDR3 bases are TGTGCCAGCAGCTTAAGGCCGGGGACAGCCACCGGGGAGCTGTTTTTT. The encoded protein is CASSLRPGTATGELFF. V is TRBV7-2 and J is TRBJ2-2, with TRBD1 identical over 7 bases. V lost 2 bases to trimming and J lost 4 bases; unmatched junction nucleotides: 7. The CDR3 totals 16 residues. CDR1 and CDR2 from the germline V gene are SGHTA and FQGNSA.

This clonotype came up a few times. CDR3: CASSPVSTPLAESTDTQYF. In nucleotides, the CDR3 is TGTGCCAGCAGCCCCGTCTCGACCCCTTTAGCGGAATCCACAGATACGCAGTATTTT. The genes are TRBV3-1 and TRBJ2-3; a possible D gene is TRBD2 (6 bases). V lost 4 bases to trimming and J lost 2 bases, with 25 bases between them. The germline V gene encodes CDR1 LGHDT and CDR2 YNNKEL (reference sequence). The CDR3 covers 19 residues.

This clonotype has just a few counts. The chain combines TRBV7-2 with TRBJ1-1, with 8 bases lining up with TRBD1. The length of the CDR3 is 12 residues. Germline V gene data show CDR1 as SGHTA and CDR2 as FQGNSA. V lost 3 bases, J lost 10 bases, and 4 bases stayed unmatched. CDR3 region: CASSLITGGAFF. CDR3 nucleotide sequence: TGTGCCAGCAGCTTGATAACAGGGGGAGCTTTCTTT.

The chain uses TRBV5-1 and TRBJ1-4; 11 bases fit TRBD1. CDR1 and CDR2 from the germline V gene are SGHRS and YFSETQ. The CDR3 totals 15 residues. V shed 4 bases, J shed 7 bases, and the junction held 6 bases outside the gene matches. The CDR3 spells CASSLGTGGSEKLFF. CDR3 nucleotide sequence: TGCGCCAGCAGCCTTGGGACAGGGGGGAGTGAAAAACTGTTTTTT.

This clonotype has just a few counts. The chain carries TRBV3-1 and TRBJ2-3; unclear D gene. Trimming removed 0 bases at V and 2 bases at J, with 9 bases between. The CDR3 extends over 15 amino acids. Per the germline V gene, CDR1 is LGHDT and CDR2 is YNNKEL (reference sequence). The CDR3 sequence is CASSQESPYTDTQYF. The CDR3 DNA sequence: TGTGCCAGCAGCCAAGAATCACCGTACACAGATACGCAGTATTTT.

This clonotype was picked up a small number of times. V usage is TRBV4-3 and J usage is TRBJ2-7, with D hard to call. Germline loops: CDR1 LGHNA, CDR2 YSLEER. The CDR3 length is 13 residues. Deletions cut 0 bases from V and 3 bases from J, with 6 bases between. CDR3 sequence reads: CASSQDFFYEQYF. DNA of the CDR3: TGCGCCAGCAGCCAAGATTTCTTCTACGAGCAGTACTTC.

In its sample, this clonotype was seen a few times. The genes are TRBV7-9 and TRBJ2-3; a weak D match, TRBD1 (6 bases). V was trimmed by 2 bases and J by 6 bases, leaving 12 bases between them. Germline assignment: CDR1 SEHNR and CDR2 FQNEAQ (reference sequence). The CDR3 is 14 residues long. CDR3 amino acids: CASSLPRDRDTQYF. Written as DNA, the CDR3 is TGTGCCAGCAGCTTACCGCGTGACAGGGATACGCAGTATTTT.

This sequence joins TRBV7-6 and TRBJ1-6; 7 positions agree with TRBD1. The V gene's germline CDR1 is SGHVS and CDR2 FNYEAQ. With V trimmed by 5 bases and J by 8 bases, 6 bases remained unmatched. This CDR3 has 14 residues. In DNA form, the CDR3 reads TGTGCCAGCAGCCCCCGGGACAGTGATTCACCCCTCCACTTT. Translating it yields CASSPRDSDSPLHF.

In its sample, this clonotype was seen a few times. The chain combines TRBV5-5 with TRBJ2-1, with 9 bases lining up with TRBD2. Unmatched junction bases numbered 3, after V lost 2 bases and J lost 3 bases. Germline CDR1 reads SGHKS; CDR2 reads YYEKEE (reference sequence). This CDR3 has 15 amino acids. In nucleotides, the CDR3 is TGTGCCAGCAGCTTCCTAGCGGGGAGCTACAATGAGCAGTTCTTC. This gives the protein CASSFLAGSYNEQFF.

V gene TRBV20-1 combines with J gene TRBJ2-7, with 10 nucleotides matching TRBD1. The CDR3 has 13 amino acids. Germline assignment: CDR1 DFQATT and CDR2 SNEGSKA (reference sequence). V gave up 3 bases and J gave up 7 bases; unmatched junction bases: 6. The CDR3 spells CSASRGQGREQYF. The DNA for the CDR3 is TGCAGTGCTAGCAGGGGACAGGGGAGAGAGCAGTACTTC.

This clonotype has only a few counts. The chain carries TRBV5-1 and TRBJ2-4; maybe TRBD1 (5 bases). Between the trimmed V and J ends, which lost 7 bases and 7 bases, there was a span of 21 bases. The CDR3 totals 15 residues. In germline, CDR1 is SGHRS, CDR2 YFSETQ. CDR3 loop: CASAIPLTGSNIQYF. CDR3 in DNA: TGCGCCAGCGCCATCCCCCTAACAGGTAGTAACATTCAGTACTTC. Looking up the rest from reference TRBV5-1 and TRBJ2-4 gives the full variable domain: KAGVTQTPRYLIKTRGQQVTLSCSPISGHRSVSWYQQTPGQGLQFLFEYFSETQRNKGNFPGRFSGRQFSNSRSEMNVSTLELGDSALYLCASAIPLTGSNIQYFGAGTRLSVL.

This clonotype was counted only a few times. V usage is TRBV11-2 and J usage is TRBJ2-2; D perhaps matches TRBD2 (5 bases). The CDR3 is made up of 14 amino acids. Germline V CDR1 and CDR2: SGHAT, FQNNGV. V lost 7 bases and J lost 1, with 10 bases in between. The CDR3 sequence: CASKRTVNTGELFF. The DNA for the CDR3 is TGTGCCAGCAAGAGGACTGTGAACACCGGGGAGCTGTTTTTT. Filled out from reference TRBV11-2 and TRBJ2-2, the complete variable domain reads EAGVAQSPRYKIIEKRQSVAFWCNPISGHATLYWYQQILGQGPKLLIQFQNNGVVDDSQLPKDRFSAERLKGVDSTLKIQPAKLEDSAVYLCASKRTVNTGELFFGEGSRLTVL.

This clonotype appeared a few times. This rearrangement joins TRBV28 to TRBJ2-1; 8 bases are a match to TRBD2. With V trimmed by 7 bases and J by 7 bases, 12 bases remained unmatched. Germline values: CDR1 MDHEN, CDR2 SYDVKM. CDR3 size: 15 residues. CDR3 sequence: CASTRGGTRRNEQFF. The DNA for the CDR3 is TGTGCCAGCACCAGAGGGGGGACTAGGCGGAATGAGCAGTTCTTC.

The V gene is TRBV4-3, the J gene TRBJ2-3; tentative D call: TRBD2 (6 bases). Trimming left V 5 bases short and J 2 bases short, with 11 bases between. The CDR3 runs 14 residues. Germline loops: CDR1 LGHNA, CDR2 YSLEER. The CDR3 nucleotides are TGCGCCAGCAGCAACCAGCGGGTCACAGATACGCAGTATTTT. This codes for CASSNQRVTDTQYF.

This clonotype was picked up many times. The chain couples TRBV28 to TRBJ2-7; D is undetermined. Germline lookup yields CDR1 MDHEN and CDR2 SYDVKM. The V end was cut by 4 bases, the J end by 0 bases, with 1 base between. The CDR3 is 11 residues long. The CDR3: CASSYSYEQYF. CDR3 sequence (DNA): TGTGCCAGCAGTTACTCCTACGAGCAGTACTTC.

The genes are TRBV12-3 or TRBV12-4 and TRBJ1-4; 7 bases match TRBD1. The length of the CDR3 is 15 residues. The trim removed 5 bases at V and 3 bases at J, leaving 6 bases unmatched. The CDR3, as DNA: TGTGCCAGCAGTACACAGGGGCAGGCTAATGAAAAACTGTTTTTT. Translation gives CASSTQGQANEKLFF.

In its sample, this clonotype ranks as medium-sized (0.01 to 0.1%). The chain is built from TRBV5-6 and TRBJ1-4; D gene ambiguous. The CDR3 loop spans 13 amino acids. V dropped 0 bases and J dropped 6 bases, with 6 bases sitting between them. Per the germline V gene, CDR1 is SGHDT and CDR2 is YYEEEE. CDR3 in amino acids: CASSLVWDEKLFF. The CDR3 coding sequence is TGTGCCAGCAGCTTGGTCTGGGATGAAAAACTGTTTTTT.

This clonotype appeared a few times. As DNA, the CDR3 is TGTGCCAGCAGGTCTAAGTTTTCCTACGAGCAGTACGTC. Translation: CASRSKFSYEQYV. The chain carries TRBV28 and TRBJ2-7; D uncertain. CDR3 length: 13 amino acids. Trimming removed 6 bases from V and 1 base from J, with 10 bases in between. Germline V CDR1 and CDR2: MDHEN, SYDVKM.

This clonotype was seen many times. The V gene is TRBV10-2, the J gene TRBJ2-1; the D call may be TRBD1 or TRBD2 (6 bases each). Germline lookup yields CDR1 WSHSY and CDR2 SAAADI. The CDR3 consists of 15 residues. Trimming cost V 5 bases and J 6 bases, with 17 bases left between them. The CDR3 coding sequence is TGCGCCAGCAGTCTGGAAGGGGGAGGCGGCAATGAGCAGTTCTTC. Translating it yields CASSLEGGGGNEQFF.

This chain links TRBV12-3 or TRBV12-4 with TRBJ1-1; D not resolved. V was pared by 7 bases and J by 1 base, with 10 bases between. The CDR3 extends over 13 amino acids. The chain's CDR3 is CASTLSQNTEAFF. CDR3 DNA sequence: TGTGCCAGCACCCTGAGTCAGAACACTGAAGCTTTCTTT.